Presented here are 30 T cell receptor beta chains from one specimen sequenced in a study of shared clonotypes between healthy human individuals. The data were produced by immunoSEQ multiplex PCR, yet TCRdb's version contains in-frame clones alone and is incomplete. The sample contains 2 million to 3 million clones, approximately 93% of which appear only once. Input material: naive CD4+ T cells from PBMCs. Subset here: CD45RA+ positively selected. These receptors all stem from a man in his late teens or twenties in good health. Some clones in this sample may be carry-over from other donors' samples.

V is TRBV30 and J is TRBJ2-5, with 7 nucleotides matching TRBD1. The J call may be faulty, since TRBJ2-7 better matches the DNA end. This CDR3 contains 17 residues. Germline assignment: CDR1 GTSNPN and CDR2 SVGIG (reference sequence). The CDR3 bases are TGTGCCTGGAGTGCAAATTTGGGTTTGGCAGGGGGTGCCGAGCAGTACTTC. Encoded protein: CAWSANLGLAGGAEQYF.

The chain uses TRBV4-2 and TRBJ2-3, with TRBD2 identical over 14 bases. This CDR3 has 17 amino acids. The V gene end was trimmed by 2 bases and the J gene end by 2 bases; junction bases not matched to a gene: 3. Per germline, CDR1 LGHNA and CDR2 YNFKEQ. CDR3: CASSQKGLAGDTDTQYF. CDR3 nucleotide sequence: TGTGCCAGCAGCCAAAAGGGACTAGCGGGGGACACAGATACGCAGTATTTT.

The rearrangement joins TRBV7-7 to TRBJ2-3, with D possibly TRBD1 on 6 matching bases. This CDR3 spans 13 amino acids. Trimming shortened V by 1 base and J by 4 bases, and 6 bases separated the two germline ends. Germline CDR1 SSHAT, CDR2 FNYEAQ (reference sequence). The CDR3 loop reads CASSLDRADTQYF. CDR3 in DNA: TGTGCCAGCAGCTTAGACAGGGCAGATACGCAGTATTTT.

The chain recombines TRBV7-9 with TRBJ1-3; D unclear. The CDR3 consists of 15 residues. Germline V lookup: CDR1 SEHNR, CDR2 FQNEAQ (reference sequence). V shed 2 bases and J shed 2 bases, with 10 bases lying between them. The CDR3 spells CASSLMYGTGNTIYF. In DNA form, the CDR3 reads TGTGCCAGCAGCTTAATGTATGGCACTGGAAACACCATATATTTT.

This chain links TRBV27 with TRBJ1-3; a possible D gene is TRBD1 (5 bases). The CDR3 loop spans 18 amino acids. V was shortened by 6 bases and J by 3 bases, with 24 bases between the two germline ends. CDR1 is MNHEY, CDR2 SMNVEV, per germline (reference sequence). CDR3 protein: CASRPIGRRRDGGNTIYF. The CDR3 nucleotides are TGTGCCAGCAGACCTATCGGCCGCCGCAGGGACGGTGGAAACACCATATATTTT.

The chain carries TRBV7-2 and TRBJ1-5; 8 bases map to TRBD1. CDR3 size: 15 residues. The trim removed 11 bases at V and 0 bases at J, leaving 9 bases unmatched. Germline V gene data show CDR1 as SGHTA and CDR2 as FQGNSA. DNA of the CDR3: TGTGCCTCTCAGGGGGCGGTGGGTAGCAATCAGCCCCAGCATTTT. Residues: CASQGAVGSNQPQHF.

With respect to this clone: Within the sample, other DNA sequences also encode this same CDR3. CDR3 residues: CASSFEGSSYNEQFF. DNA for the CDR3: TGCGCCAGCAGCTTCGAGGGGAGCTCCTACAATGAGCAGTTCTTC. V gene TRBV5-1 combines with J gene TRBJ2-1; D tentatively fits TRBD1 or TRBD2 (5 bases each). The V end was cut by 2 bases, the J end by 0 bases, with 9 bases between. The CDR3 covers 15 residues. Germline V gene lookup returns CDR1 SGHRS and CDR2 YFSETQ.

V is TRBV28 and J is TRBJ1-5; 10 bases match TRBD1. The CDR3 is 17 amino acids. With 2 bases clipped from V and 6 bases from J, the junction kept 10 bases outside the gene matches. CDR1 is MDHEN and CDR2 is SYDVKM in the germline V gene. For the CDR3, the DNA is TGTGCCAGCAGTTTACCCCTCTTGACAGGGGGCGGTCAGCCCCAGCATTTT. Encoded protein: CASSLPLLTGGGQPQHF.

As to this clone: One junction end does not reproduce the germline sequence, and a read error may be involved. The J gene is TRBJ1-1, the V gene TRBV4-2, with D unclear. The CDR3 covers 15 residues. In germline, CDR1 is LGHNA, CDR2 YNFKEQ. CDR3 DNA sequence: TGTGCCAGCAGCCAACCAACACTCGGTGGGAATGAAGGTTTCTTT. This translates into CASSQPTLGGNEGFF.

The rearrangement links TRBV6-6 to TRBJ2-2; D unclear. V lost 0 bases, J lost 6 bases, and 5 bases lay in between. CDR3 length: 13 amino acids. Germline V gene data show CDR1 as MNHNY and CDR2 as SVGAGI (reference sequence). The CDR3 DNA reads TGTGCCAGCAGTTACTCGATGGCCGGGGAGCTGTTTTTT. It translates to CASSYSMAGELFF.

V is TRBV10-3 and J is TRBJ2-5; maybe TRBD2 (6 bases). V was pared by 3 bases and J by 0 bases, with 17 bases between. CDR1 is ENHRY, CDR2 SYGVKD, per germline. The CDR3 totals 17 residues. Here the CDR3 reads CAISDPPSAGNQETQYF. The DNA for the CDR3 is TGTGCCATCAGTGACCCGCCGTCAGCGGGTAACCAAGAGACCCAGTACTTC.

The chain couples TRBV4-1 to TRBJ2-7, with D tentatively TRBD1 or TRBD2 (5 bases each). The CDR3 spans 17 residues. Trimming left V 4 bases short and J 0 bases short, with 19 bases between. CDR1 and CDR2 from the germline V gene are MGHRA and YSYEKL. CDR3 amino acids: CASSRGDTGFSSYEQYF. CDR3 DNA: TGCGCCAGCAGCCGAGGGGATACCGGTTTTAGCTCCTACGAGCAGTACTTC.

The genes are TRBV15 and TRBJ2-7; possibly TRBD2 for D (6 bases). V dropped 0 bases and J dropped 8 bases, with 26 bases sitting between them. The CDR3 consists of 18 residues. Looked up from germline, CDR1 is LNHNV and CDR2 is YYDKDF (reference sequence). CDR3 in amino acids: CATSRDLGGFGQGSQQYF. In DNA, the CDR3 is TGTGCCACCAGCAGAGATTTGGGGGGATTTGGGCAGGGCTCCCAGCAGTACTTC.

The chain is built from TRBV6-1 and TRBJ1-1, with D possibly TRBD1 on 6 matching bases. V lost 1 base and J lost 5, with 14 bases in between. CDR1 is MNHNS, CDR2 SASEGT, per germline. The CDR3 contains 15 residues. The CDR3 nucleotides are TGTGCCAGCAGTGAAGAGGTGAGGGGGGGAACTGAAGCTTTCTTT. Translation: CASSEEVRGGTEAFF.

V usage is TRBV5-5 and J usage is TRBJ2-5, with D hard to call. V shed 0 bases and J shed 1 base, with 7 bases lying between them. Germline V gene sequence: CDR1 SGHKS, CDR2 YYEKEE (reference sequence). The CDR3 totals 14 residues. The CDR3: CASSLVGTQETQYF. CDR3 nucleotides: TGTGCCAGCAGCTTGGTGGGCACCCAAGAGACCCAGTACTTC.

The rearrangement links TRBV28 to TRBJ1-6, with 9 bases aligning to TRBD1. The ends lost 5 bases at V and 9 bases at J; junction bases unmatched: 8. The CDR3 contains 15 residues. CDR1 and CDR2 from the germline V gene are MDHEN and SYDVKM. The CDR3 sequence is CASSTPGTGPSPLHF. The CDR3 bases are TGTGCCAGCAGTACCCCCGGGACAGGGCCTTCACCCCTCCACTTT.

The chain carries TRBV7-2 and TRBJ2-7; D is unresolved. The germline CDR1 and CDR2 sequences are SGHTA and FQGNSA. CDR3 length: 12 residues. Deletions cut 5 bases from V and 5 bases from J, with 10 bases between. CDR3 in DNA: TGTGCCAGCAGCCCCGGGCGGCACGAGCAGTACTTC. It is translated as CASSPGRHEQYF.

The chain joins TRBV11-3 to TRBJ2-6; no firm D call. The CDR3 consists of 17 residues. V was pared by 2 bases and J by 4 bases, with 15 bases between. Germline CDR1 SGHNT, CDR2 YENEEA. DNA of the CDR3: TGTGCCAGCAGCTTATCCCCGCTGCCGAACGGGGCCAACGTCCTGACTTTC. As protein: CASSLSPLPNGANVLTF. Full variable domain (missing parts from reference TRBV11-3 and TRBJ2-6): EAGVVQSPRYKIIEKKQPVAFWCNPISGHNTLYWYLQNLGQGPELLIRYENEEAVDDSQLPKDRFSAERLKGVDSTLKIQPAELGDSAVYLCASSLSPLPNGANVLTFGAGSRLTVL.

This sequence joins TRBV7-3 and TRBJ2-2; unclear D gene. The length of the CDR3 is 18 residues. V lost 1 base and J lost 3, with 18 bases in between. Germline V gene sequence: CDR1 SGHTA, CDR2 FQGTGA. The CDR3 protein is CASSLKGPPRVDTGELFF. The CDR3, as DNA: TGTGCCAGCAGCTTAAAAGGACCCCCTCGGGTCGACACCGGGGAGCTGTTTTTT.

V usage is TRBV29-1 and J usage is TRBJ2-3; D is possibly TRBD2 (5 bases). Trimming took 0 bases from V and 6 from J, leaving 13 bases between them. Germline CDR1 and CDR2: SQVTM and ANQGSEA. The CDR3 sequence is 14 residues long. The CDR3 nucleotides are TGCAGCGTTGAAGAAAGGTTGGACTCCGATACGCAGTATTTT. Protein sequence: CSVEERLDSDTQYF.

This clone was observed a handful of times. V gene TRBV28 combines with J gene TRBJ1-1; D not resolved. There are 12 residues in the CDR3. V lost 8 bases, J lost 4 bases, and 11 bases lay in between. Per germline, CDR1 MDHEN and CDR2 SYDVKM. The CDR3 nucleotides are TGTGCCAGCGAGGGCGTGTTCACTGAAGCTTTCTTT. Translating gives CASEGVFTEAFF.

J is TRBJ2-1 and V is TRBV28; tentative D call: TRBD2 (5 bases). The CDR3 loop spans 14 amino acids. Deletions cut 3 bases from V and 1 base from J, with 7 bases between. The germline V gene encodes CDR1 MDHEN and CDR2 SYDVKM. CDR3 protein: CASSFGDSYNEQFF. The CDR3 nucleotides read TGTGCCAGCAGTTTCGGGGATTCCTACAATGAGCAGTTCTTC.

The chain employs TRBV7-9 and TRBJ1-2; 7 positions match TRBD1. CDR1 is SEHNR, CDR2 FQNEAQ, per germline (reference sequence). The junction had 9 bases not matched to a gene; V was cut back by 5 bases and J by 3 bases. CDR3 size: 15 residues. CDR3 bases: TGTGCCAGCAGCGCCAACAGGGGCTACGACTATGGCTACACCTTC. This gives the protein CASSANRGYDYGYTF.

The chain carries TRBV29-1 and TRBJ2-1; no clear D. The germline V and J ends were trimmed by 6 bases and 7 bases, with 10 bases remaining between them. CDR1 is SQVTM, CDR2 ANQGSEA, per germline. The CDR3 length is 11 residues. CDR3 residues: CSVKGFNEQFF. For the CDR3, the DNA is TGCAGCGTAAAAGGGTTTAATGAGCAGTTCTTC.

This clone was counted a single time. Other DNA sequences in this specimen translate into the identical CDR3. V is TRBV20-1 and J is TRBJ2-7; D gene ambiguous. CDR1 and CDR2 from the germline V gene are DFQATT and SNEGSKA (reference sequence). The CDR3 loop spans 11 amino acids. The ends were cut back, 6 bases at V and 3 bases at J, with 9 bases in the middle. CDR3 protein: CSARRLYEQYF. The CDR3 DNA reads TGCAGTGCGAGGCGTCTCTACGAGCAGTACTTC.

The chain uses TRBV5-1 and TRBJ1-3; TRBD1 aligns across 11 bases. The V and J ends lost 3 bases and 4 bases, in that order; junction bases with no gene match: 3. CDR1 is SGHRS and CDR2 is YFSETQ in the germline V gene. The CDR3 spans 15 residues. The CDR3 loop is CASSWTGGMGNTIYF. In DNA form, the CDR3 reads TGCGCCAGCAGCTGGACAGGGGGCATGGGAAACACCATATATTTT.

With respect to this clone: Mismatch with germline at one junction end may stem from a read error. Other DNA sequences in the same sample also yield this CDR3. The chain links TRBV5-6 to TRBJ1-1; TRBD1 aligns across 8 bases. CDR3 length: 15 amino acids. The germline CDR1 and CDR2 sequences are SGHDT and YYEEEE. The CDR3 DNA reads TGCGCCAGCAGCTCGTCGGGGACAGGGAACACTGAAGCTTTCTTT. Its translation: CASSSSGTGNTEAFF.

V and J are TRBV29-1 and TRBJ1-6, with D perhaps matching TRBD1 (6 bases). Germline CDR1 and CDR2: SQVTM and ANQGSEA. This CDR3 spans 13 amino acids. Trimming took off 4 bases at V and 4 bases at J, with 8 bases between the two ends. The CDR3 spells CSVGTGYNSPLHF. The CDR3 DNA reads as TGCAGCGTTGGTACAGGGTATAATTCACCCCTCCACTTT.

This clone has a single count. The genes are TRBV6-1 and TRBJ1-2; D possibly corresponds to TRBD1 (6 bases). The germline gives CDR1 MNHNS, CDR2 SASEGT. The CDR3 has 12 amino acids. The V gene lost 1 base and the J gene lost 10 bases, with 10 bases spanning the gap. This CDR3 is CASSEGGRDYTF. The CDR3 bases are TGTGCCAGCAGTGAAGGGGGGCGAGACTACACCTTC.

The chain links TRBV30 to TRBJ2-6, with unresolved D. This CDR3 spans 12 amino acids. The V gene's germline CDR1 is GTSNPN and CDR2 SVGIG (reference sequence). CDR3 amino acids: CTLASGANVLTF. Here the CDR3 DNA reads TGTACACTGGCTTCTGGGGCCAACGTCCTGACTTTC.